The rows below give T cell receptor beta chains drawn from one sample of a study of blood T cells in healthy people across ages. TCRdb used MiXCR to reprocess the 5' RACE reads, holding one entry per CDR3 protein. Here the sample spans about 1 million distinct CDR3 sequences, over 35% being singletons. Source material: blood. These receptors all stem from a woman aged 55-69 years in good health. CDR3s include the opening cysteine and the closing phenylalanine or tryptophan. A D gene is named only where the DNA matches it firmly. Clone size is shown for a subset of rows, as once, few, many or a class of expanded clone.

clone size	D gene	J gene	V gene	CDR3 protein	CDR3 DNA
.	TRBD1	TRBJ1-1	TRBV7-9	CASSSTATGVAEAFF	TGTGCCAGCAGCTCCACCGCGACAGGGGTGGCTGAAGCTTTCTTT
.	TRBD2	TRBJ2-3	TRBV6-5	CASSQLPGTSVDTQYF	TGTGCCAGCAGTCAACTACCCGGGACTAGTGTTGATACGCAGTATTTT
.	.	TRBJ1-1	TRBV24-1	CATSDLPIRQEVLNTEAFF	TGTGCCACCAGTGATTTGCCGATAAGACAGGAGGTCCTGAACACTGAAGCTTTCTTT
once	TRBD2	TRBJ2-1	TRBV7-8	CASSHWTSGAENEQFF	TGTGCCAGCAGCCATTGGACTAGCGGCGCGGAGAATGAGCAGTTCTTC
.	.	TRBJ2-1	TRBV20-1	CSASKGGSNNEQFF	TGCAGTGCCAGTAAGGGGGGATCAAACAATGAGCAGTTCTTC
few	.	TRBJ2-7	TRBV28	CASRVQDSYEQYF	TGTGCCAGCAGGGTACAGGACTCCTACGAGCAGTACTTC
.	TRBD1	TRBJ2-1	TRBV6-1	CASSEVGQDLSQFF	TGTGCCAGCAGTGAGGTTGGACAGGACCTTTCCCAGTTCTTC
.	TRBD1	TRBJ1-1	TRBV4-1	CASSPRGQGVTEAFF	TGCGCCAGCAGCCCACGCGGACAGGGTGTAACTGAAGCTTTCTTT
.	.	TRBJ2-7	TRBV6-2/TRBV6-3	CASSYSIPGQGYEQYF	TGTGCCAGCAGTTACTCGATACCAGGGCAGGGTTACGAGCAGTACTTC
few	.	TRBJ2-3	TRBV29-1	CSVEITGDTQYF	TGCAGCGTCGAAATCACCGGAGATACGCAGTATTTT
.	.	TRBJ1-2	TRBV6-5	CASRETTVGGYTF	TGTGCCAGCCGAGAAACTACCGTAGGTGGCTACACCTTC
.	.	TRBJ2-7	TRBV28	CASRESTSYEQYF	TGTGCCAGCAGGGAATCTACTTCCTACGAGCAGTACTTC
.	TRBD1	TRBJ2-7	TRBV7-9	CASSLPRGQNEQYF	TGTGCCAGCAGCTTGCCCAGGGGGCAAAACGAGCAGTACTTC
.	TRBD2	TRBJ2-5	TRBV5-1	CASSLGPSGGETQYF	TGCGCCAGCAGCTTGGGTCCTTCCGGGGGGGAGACCCAGTACTTC
many	TRBD1	TRBJ1-2	TRBV10-3	CAISPGQGADGYTF	TGTGCCATCAGCCCTGGACAGGGGGCGGATGGCTACACCTTC